A single sample gave rise to the 18 T cell receptor beta chains below, sequenced in a study of post-analysis software for immune sequencing data (dated by TCRdb to about 2015). Their antigens are not known. The library was made by PCR. For sequencing, an Illumina HiSeq 2500 was employed. To reduce PCR and sequencing biases, unique molecular identifiers were built into the TCR beta cDNA libraries. The public reads were reanalyzed by TCRdb: fastp trimming at Q25, MiXCR alignment, in-frame beta chains only. Entries are consolidated by CDR3 protein sequence, retaining the most common genes and DNA. In all, the sample holds about 820,000 distinct CDR3 sequences, and approximately 57% of those were seen once. Approximately 4.3% of the sample lies in the top ten. Results and caveats for the whole study, not just this receptor: Four to six TRBV segments, including TRBV5-6, TRBV5-1 and TRBV20-1, were significantly more frequent in patients than controls.

The sequencing input was blood. These receptors were taken from a girl aged 5-17 years with multiple sclerosis.

The genes are TRBV7-3 and TRBJ2-1; the D gene could be TRBD1 or TRBD2 (5 bases each). There are 14 residues in the CDR3. Germline V lookup: CDR1 SGHTA, CDR2 FQGTGA. V was cut by 0 bases and J by 12 bases, with 15 bases left in between. CDR3 residues: CASSLTGGGDVQFF. CDR3 in DNA: TGTGCCAGCAGCTTAACTGGGGGTGGAGATGTGCAGTTCTTC.

This chain joins TRBV20-1 and TRBJ2-3, with TRBD1 matching over 10 bases. The V segment lost 6 bases and the J segment 2 bases; nucleotides outside the gene matches: 8. This CDR3 comprises 15 residues. CDR1 is DFQATT and CDR2 is SNEGSKA in the germline V gene (reference sequence). CDR3 sequence (DNA): TGCAGTGCCGACTCCGGGACAGGGGCCACAGATACGCAGTATTTT. Encoded protein: CSADSGTGATDTQYF.

The chain combines TRBV6-5 with TRBJ1-6, with unresolved D. The V gene's germline CDR1 is MNHEY and CDR2 SVGAGI. V dropped 2 bases and J dropped 6 bases, with 8 bases sitting between them. This CDR3 has 14 amino acids. The CDR3 sequence is CASSYVQPNSPLHF. DNA of the CDR3: TGTGCCAGCAGTTACGTCCAGCCTAATTCACCCCTCCACTTT.

This chain links TRBV7-2 with TRBJ1-2; D remains ambiguous. Germline assignment: CDR1 SGHTA and CDR2 FQGNSA. Trimming left V 2 bases short and J 3 bases short, with 16 bases between. The CDR3 totals 16 residues. CDR3 DNA: TGTGCCAGCAGCTTATCGGCCCGGCCAAAGGACTATGGCTACACCTTC. Residues: CASSLSARPKDYGYTF.

The chain carries TRBV12-5 and TRBJ2-5; D uncertain. Germline lookup yields CDR1 LGHNT and CDR2 FRNRAP. The V and J ends lost 8 bases and 5 bases respectively, with 15 bases between them. The CDR3 is 13 amino acids. Here the CDR3 DNA reads TGTGCTAGTTCGGGCCGCCTCGGGGAGACCCAGTACTTC. This codes for CASSGRLGETQYF.

This clonotype was detected once. V is TRBV14 and J is TRBJ2-1; the D call may be TRBD1 or TRBD2 (10 bases each). The CDR3 spans 16 residues. CDR1 is SGHDN and CDR2 is FVKESK in the germline V gene. V was trimmed by 5 bases and J by 5 bases, leaving 19 bases between them. CDR3 in DNA: TGTGCCAGCAGCATAGCGGGGGGACAGGGGCACAATGAGCAGTTCTTC. As protein: CASSIAGGQGHNEQFF.

This chain uses TRBV9 with TRBJ2-3; 13 nucleotides agree with TRBD2. CDR3 length equals 18 residues. The J segment lost 0 bases and the V segment lost 0 bases, leaving 4 bases of the junction unmatched. Germline-derived CDR1 and CDR2 are SGDLS and YYNGEE. CDR3 in amino acids: CASSVGGTSGTSTDTQYF. In DNA, the CDR3 is TGTGCCAGCAGCGTAGGGGGGACTAGCGGGACCAGCACAGATACGCAGTATTTT.

The CDR3 region has the DNA TGTGCCAGCAGTTCGGACCGGGGGGTCTTAAATGAAAAACTGTTTTTT. Its translation is CASSSDRGVLNEKLFF. The gene calls are TRBV6-6 and TRBJ1-4; maybe TRBD1 (5 bases). Germline lookup yields CDR1 MNHNY and CDR2 SVGAGI (reference sequence). Trimming stripped 4 bases from V and 5 bases from J, with 17 bases between. The CDR3 extends over 16 amino acids.

The chain links TRBV7-8 to TRBJ2-7; 8 nucleotides align to TRBD2. Unmatched junction bases numbered 13, after V lost 4 bases and J lost 2 bases. The CDR3 loop spans 17 amino acids. Germline CDR1 reads SGHVS; CDR2 reads FQNEAQ. Here the CDR3 DNA reads TGTGCCAGCAGCTCCCGCTTCGGCGGGAGGCAAGCCTACGAGCAGTACTTC. This gives the protein CASSSRFGGRQAYEQYF.

This chain connects TRBV20-1 to TRBJ2-7; D uncertain. CDR1 and CDR2 from the germline V gene are DFQATT and SNEGSKA (reference sequence). Trimming removed 6 bases from V and 2 bases from J, with 14 bases in between. The CDR3 is 13 residues long. The CDR3 DNA reads TGCAGTGCCCGGACGGATCCACCCTACGAGCAGTACTTC. Its protein is CSARTDPPYEQYF.

This chain uses TRBV5-1 with TRBJ2-3; 8 nucleotides agree with TRBD1. The CDR3 runs 11 residues. CDR1 is SGHRS and CDR2 is YFSETQ in the germline V gene. The J segment lost 12 bases and the V segment lost 4 bases, leaving 4 bases of the junction unmatched. The CDR3 DNA reads as TGCGCCAGCAGCCGGGACAGGTACCAGTATTTT. This sequence encodes CASSRDRYQYF.

This clonotype appeared a few times. The chain links TRBV11-2 to TRBJ2-1, with a possible D match to TRBD2 (6 bases). Germline CDR1 is SGHAT and CDR2 is FQNNGV. The V and J ends lost 0 bases and 14 bases respectively, with 11 bases between them. The CDR3 has 12 residues. This CDR3 reads CASSLDMGGEFF. CDR3 sequence (DNA): TGTGCCAGCAGCTTAGATATGGGAGGTGAGTTCTTC.

The J gene is TRBJ2-4, the V gene TRBV25-1; D uncertain. The J call may be in error: the DNA end matches TRBJ2-5 better. Germline loops: CDR1 MGHDK, CDR2 SYGVNS. The CDR3 extends over 14 amino acids. As DNA, the CDR3 is TGTGCCAGCAGTGATATCAGACCACAAGAGACCCAGTACTTC. The encoded protein is CASSDIRPQETQYF.

This clonotype was recorded a few times. CDR3 bases: TGTGCCAGCAGTCCCCTGGACAGGGGAAAGCAGTATTTT. It specifies CASSPLDRGKQYF. The rearrangement uses TRBV12-3 or TRBV12-4 and TRBJ2-3; 9 nucleotides align to TRBD1. The CDR3 runs 13 residues. V shed 5 bases, J shed 11 bases, and the junction held 8 bases outside the gene matches.

The chain recombines TRBV7-2 with TRBJ2-3, with D unresolved. Germline V gives CDR1 SGHTA, CDR2 FQGNSA. V gave up 2 bases and J gave up 2 bases, with 8 bases separating them. This CDR3 contains 14 residues. The CDR3 sequence is CASSLRVLTDTQYF. CDR3 bases: TGTGCCAGCAGCTTAAGGGTACTCACAGATACGCAGTATTTT.

The chain recombines TRBV27 with TRBJ2-5; 8 bases are a match to TRBD2. V was pared by 6 bases and J by 2 bases, with 5 bases of the junction left unmatched. This CDR3 spans 14 amino acids. Germline V gene lookup returns CDR1 MNHEY and CDR2 SMNVEV (reference sequence). The CDR3 protein is CASRSGGQQETQYF. As DNA, the CDR3 is TGTGCCAGCAGATCGGGAGGGCAGCAAGAGACCCAGTACTTC.

There are many counts of this clonotype. The CDR3 spells CASSYTPYEQYF. Written as DNA, the CDR3 is TGTGCCAGCAGTTATACACCCTACGAGCAGTACTTC. This chain uses TRBV6-6 with TRBJ2-7; no clear D gene. The V gene lost 3 bases and the J gene lost 2 bases, with 5 bases spanning the gap. This CDR3 is built from 12 residues. Germline assignment: CDR1 MNHNY and CDR2 SVGAGI (reference sequence).

This clonotype was picked up one time. This sequence joins TRBV12-3 or TRBV12-4 and TRBJ2-7, with a weak D call TRBD1 (6 bases). This CDR3 is built from 20 residues. Trimming cost V 5 bases and J 4 bases, with 33 bases left between them. The CDR3 bases are TGTGCCAGCAGTCCTTACGCAGGGGTGGACACGGGTCCCAGGCGTTACGAGCAGTACTTC. This translates into CASSPYAGVDTGPRRYEQYF.